Listed here are 5 T cell receptor beta chains from one sample, sequenced in a study of breast tumors, draining lymph nodes, adjacent tissues. TCRdb independently ran MiXCR on the multiplex PCR reads; one entry per CDR3 protein. The sample lists about 150,000 distinct CDR3 sequences, about a fifth occurring once. Breast cancer patients provided tissue from their axillary draining lymph nodes. Material for sequencing was axillary lymph node tissue. These receptors all come from a female donor with breast cancer. Some clones in this sample may be carry-over from other donors' samples.

A word on this clonotype: A much larger clone lies a single base off, so this may be a read error. This chain joins TRBV29-1 and TRBJ1-2; 11 positions match TRBD1. Per the germline V gene, CDR1 is SQVTM and CDR2 is ANQGSEA. The CDR3 has 15 amino acids. V lost 1 base to trimming and J lost 4 bases; unmatched junction nucleotides: 5. The CDR3 spells CSVEGGDRGSYGYTF. Here the CDR3 DNA reads TGCAGCGTTGAAGGGGGGGACAGGGGGAGCTATGGCTACACCTTC.

There are many counts of this clonotype. This chain uses TRBV3-1 with TRBJ2-1; TRBD2 aligns across 10 bases. Germline V gene sequence: CDR1 LGHDT, CDR2 YNNKEL (reference sequence). The V and J ends lost 1 base and 3 bases, in that order; junction bases with no gene match: 6. This CDR3 region has 17 residues. CDR3 in DNA: TGTGCCAGCAGCCAAGGTAGCGGGAGGAGCTACTACAATGAGCAGTTCTTC. Its protein product is CASSQGSGRSYYNEQFF.

Many counts were recorded for this clonotype. The CDR3 loop is CASSPQDRASEGYTF. CDR3 sequence (DNA): TGTGCCAGCAGCCCCCAAGACAGGGCCTCAGAAGGCTACACCTTC. This chain connects TRBV7-6 to TRBJ1-2; 7 bases fit TRBD1. CDR3 length equals 15 residues. The V segment lost 5 bases and the J segment 8 bases; nucleotides outside the gene matches: 14. CDR1 SGHVS and CDR2 FNYEAQ come from the germline V gene.

In its sample, this clonotype was seen many times. The gene calls are TRBV20-1 and TRBJ2-7; 11 bases agree with TRBD2. Germline V gives CDR1 DFQATT, CDR2 SNEGSKA (reference sequence). The CDR3 spans 14 residues. V shed 4 bases, J shed 1 base, and the junction held 3 bases outside the gene matches. The CDR3 DNA is TGCAGTGCTAAGACTAGCGGGAAGTCCTACGAGCAGTACTTC. Encoded protein: CSAKTSGKSYEQYF.

This clonotype was detected ten times or more. The chain is built from TRBV27 and TRBJ2-7; a possible D gene is TRBD1 (5 bases). The CDR3 is 14 amino acids. V lost 5 bases to trimming and J lost 2 bases, with 13 bases between them. CDR1 is MNHEY and CDR2 is SMNVEV in the germline V gene (reference sequence). The CDR3 protein is CASSPGIGTYEQYF. The CDR3 DNA reads as TGTGCCAGCAGTCCAGGGATCGGAACCTACGAGCAGTACTTC.